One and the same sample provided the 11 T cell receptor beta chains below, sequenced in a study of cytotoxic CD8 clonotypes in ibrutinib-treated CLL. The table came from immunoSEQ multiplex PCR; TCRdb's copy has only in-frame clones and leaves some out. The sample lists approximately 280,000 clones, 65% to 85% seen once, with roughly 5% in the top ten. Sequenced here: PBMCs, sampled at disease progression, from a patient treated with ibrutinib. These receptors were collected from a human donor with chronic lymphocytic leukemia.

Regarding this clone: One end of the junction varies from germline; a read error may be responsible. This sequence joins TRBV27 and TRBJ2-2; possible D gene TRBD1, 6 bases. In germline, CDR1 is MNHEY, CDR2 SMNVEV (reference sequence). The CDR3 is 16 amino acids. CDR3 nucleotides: TGTGCCACCAGTAGACGCGGACAGTATAACACCGGGGAGCTGTTTTTT. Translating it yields CATSRRGQYNTGELFF.

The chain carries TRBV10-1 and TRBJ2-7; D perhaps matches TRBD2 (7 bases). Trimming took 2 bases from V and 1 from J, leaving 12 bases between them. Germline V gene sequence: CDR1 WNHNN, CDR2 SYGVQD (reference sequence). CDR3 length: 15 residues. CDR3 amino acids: CASSERRGPSYEQYF. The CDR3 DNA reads TGCGCCAGCAGTGAGCGGCGGGGGCCGTCCTACGAGCAGTACTTC.

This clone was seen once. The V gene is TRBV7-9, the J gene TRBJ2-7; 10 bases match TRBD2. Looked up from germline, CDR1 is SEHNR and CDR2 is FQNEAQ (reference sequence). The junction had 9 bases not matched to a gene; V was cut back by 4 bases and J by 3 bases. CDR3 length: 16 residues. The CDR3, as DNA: TGTGCCAGCAGCTCAAGTGTACTAGCGGGGCACTACGAGCAGTACTTC. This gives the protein CASSSSVLAGHYEQYF.

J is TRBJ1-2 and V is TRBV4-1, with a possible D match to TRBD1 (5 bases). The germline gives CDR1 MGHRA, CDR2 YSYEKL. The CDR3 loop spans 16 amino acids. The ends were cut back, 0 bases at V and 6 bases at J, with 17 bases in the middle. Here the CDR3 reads CASSQDRGRGFHGYTF. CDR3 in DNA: TGCGCCAGCAGCCAAGATCGGGGAAGGGGCTTTCATGGCTACACCTTC.

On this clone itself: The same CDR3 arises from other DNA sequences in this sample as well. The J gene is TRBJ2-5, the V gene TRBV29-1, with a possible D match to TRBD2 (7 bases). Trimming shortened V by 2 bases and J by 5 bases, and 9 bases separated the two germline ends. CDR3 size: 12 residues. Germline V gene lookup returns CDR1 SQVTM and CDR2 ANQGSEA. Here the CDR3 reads CSVERGGETQYF. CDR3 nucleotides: TGCAGCGTTGAAAGGGGGGGGGAGACCCAGTACTTC.

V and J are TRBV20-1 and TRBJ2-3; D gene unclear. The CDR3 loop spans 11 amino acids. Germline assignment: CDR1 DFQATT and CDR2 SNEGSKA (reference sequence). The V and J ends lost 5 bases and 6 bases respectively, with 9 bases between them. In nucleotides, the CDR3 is TGCAGTGCTCCAGTTATTGATACGCAGTATTTT. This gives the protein CSAPVIDTQYF.

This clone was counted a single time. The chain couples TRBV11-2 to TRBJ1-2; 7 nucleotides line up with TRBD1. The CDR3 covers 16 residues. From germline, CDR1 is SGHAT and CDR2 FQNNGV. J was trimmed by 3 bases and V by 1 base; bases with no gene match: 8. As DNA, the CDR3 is TGTGCCAGCAGCTTAGGACAGGGACGAACGGACTATGGCTACACCTTC. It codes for CASSLGQGRTDYGYTF.

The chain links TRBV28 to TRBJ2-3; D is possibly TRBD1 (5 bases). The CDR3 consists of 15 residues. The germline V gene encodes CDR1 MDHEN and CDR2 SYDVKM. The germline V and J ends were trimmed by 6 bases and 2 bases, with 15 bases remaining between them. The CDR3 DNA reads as TGTGCCAGCAGCCCACCGGGCGGACACACAGATACGCAGTATTTT. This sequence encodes CASSPPGGHTDTQYF.

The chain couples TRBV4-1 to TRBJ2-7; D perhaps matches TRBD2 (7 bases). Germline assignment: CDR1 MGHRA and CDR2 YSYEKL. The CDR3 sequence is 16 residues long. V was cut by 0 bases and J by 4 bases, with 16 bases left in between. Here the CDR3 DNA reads TGCGCCAGCAGCCAAGATTTGGCGGGGGCATTATACGAGCAGTACTTC. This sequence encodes CASSQDLAGALYEQYF.

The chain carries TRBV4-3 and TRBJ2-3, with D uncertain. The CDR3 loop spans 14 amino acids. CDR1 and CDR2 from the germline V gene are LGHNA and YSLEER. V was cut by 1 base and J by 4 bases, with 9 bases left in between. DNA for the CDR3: TGCGCCAGCAGCCAAGTACGAACAGCAGATACGCAGTATTTT. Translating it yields CASSQVRTADTQYF.

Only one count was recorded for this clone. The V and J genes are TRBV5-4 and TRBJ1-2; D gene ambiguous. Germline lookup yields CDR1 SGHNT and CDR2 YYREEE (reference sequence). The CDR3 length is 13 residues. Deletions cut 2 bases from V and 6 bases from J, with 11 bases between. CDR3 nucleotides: TGTGCCAGCAGCTTCCCCGGCGGGGATGGCTACACCTTC. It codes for CASSFPGGDGYTF.